The 10 T cell receptor beta chains presented below share a single source sample, sequenced in a study of early T cells in non-severe SARS-CoV-2 infection. TCRdb recomputed calls from the 5' RACE reads with MiXCR, one row per CDR3 protein. The sample lists around 98,000 distinct CDR3 sequences, 11% seen once, with approximately 5% in the top ten. Sequenced sample: whole blood. These TCRs come from an adult who was a healthcare worker with PCR-confirmed SARS-CoV-2 infection or an uninfected control (not recorded which).

This clonotype turned up a few times. The chain employs TRBV7-6 and TRBJ2-5, with TRBD2 matching 9 bases. Germline V gene data show CDR1 as SGHVS and CDR2 as FNYEAQ. The V and J ends lost 1 base and 1 base, in that order; junction bases with no gene match: 4. CDR3 length: 16 amino acids. CDR3 sequence (DNA): TGTGCCAGCAGCTTAGAGCCTAGCGGGGTCCAAGAGACCCAGTACTTC. Its protein is CASSLEPSGVQETQYF.

This clonotype was picked up many times. The V gene is TRBV11-2, the J gene TRBJ2-1, with 7 nucleotides matching TRBD2. The CDR3 length is 19 residues. In germline, CDR1 is SGHAT, CDR2 FQNNGV. The trim removed 0 bases at V and 3 bases at J, leaving 14 bases unmatched. The chain's CDR3 is CASSLDSGPMPGYYNEQFF. For the CDR3, the DNA is TGTGCCAGCAGCTTAGATAGCGGGCCAATGCCGGGGTACTACAATGAGCAGTTCTTC.

This clonotype was observed a handful of times. The V call is TRBV7-3, the J call TRBJ2-2; 10 bases match TRBD2. This CDR3 comprises 17 residues. The germline gives CDR1 SGHTA, CDR2 FQGTGA. V lost 2 bases and J lost 5; bases outside the gene matches: 8. As DNA, the CDR3 is TGTGCCAGCAGCTTAGATCTAGCGGGAGTTCTAACCGGGGAGCTGTTTTTT. Its protein is CASSLDLAGVLTGELFF.

This clonotype was seen a handful of times. V usage is TRBV11-2 and J usage is TRBJ2-7; D might be TRBD1 (6 bases). Germline lookup yields CDR1 SGHAT and CDR2 FQNNGV. V dropped 5 bases and J dropped 5 bases, with 16 bases sitting between them. The CDR3 consists of 14 residues. CDR3 coding DNA: TGTGCCAGCAGCCCCCGGACAGTCCTTAACGAGCAGTACTTC. Its translation: CASSPRTVLNEQYF. The full variable domain, in which reference TRBV11-2 and TRBJ2-7 provide the parts outside the CDR3, is EAGVAQSPRYKIIEKRQSVAFWCNPISGHATLYWYQQILGQGPKLLIQFQNNGVVDDSQLPKDRFSAERLKGVDSTLKIQPAKLEDSAVYLCASSPRTVLNEQYFGPGTRLTVT.

Many counts were recorded for this clonotype. The chain recombines TRBV19 with TRBJ1-1; D remains ambiguous. Trimming left V 3 bases short and J 0 bases short, with 8 bases between. Germline CDR1 LNHDA, CDR2 SQIVND (reference sequence). This CDR3 comprises 14 residues. The CDR3 DNA sequence: TGTGCCAGTAGTATCCAGAATATGAACACTGAAGCTTTCTTT. It is translated as CASSIQNMNTEAFF.

The V gene is TRBV4-1, the J gene TRBJ2-7, with D possibly being TRBD2 (5 bases). The V end lost 1 base, the J end lost 0 bases, and 10 bases lay between the germline ends. The germline CDR1 and CDR2 sequences are MGHRA and YSYEKL. The CDR3 covers 15 residues. DNA for the CDR3: TGCGCCAGCAGCCAAGGGCCAGCGGACTCCTACGAGCAGTACTTC. It codes for CASSQGPADSYEQYF.

There are a few counts of this clonotype. V usage is TRBV4-1 and J usage is TRBJ2-7; D not resolved. The germline V and J ends were trimmed by 6 bases and 4 bases, with 13 bases remaining between them. The germline CDR1 and CDR2 sequences are MGHRA and YSYEKL. This CDR3 spans 13 amino acids. CDR3 protein: CASRSPGVYEQYF. The CDR3 DNA reads as TGCGCCAGCAGATCCCCCGGAGTATACGAGCAGTACTTC.

The V call is TRBV3-1, the J call TRBJ2-3; D is undetermined. This CDR3 region has 14 residues. V lost 1 base and J 4 bases, leaving 9 bases between the germline ends. Germline lookup yields CDR1 LGHDT and CDR2 YNNKEL (reference sequence). DNA of the CDR3: TGTGCCAGCAGCCAAGCCATTGGGGCAGATACGCAGTATTTT. It is translated as CASSQAIGADTQYF.

In the case of this clonotype: A much larger clonotype is one base distant, so this may be a read error. V is TRBV12-3 or TRBV12-4 and J is TRBJ2-3; perhaps TRBD1 as D (5 bases). The CDR3 spans 14 residues. The V and J ends lost 6 bases and 2 bases respectively, with 12 bases between them. For the CDR3, the DNA is TGTGCCAGCAGACCCGGACAAGACACAGATACGCAGTATTTT. Encoded protein: CASRPGQDTDTQYF.

This clonotype appeared a few times. The chain links TRBV11-2 to TRBJ2-4; 9 bases are a match to TRBD1. The germline gives CDR1 SGHAT, CDR2 FQNNGV. J lost 4 bases, V lost 5 bases, and 6 bases had no gene match. The CDR3 contains 15 residues. The chain's CDR3 is CASSRDRVPKNIQYF. CDR3 bases: TGTGCCAGCAGCCGGGACAGGGTGCCTAAAAACATTCAGTACTTC.